This T cell receptor (beta chain) was sequenced during a study of T cells in localized non-small cell lung cancer. Findings of the study overall: Heterogeneity cannot be ruled out, as sequencing used one tumor region only. Longer overall survival was seen with higher T cell density measured in blood. There was higher T cell clonality in uninvolved adjacent lung than in tumor, and it was highest there. Adjacent lung tissue had a median about 57 of the top 100 clones found in the tumor.

The assay was immunoSEQ multiplex PCR, and TCRdb's table has in-frame clones only and misses some. There are about 77,000 clones in the sample; 88% occur only once, and more than 20% lies in the top ten. CDR3 size: 15 residues. Per the germline V gene, CDR1 is SGHDT and CDR2 is YYEEEE. V lost 1 base and J 0 bases, leaving 10 bases between the germline ends. As regards this clone: Its antigen is as yet unknown.

The chain recombines TRBV5-6 with TRBJ1-2; D unresolved. The input for sequencing was peripheral blood, taken before any cancer treatment. This TCR came from a woman aged 40 to 75 with stage I squamous cell lung carcinoma. The CDR3 DNA follows: TGTGCCAGCAGCTTGAGAATCCGGACTAACTATGGCTACACCTTC. Protein: CASSLRIRTNYGYTF.